This paragraph covers one T cell receptor beta chain sequence. Its cognate antigen has yet to be identified. The junction departs from the called germline gene at one end, perhaps through a read error. The data were obtained in a study of tumor and adjacent non-tumor tissue in lung cancer (dated by TCRdb to 2017 to 2018). Concerning the study at large: By cancer type, the cohort comprised 12 adenocarcinoma patients, a couple of squamous cell carcinoma patients and 1 small cell lung cancer patient. For each patient, one tumor sample and one normal lung sample were taken, giving some 33 paired specimens that underwent TCRbeta CDR3 sequencing. A total of 95 million to 150 million productive TCRbeta reads were generated by sequencing, corresponding to an average of about 4.17 million reads per sample. The roughly 15 patients were aged 31 to 76 years, included ten or so men and 5 women, and had TNM stage I to III disease. Using bulk TCRbeta repertoires from 15 lung cancer patients, the study set lung tumor tissue side by side with matched distant non-tumor lung tissue.

RNA was extracted from bulk unsorted tissue and checked for quality with a NanoDrop ND-1000 and an Agilent 2100. The normal lung samples consisted of distant non-tumor tissue collected more than 3 cm from the tumor edge. The donors were newly diagnosed lung cancer patients admitted for thoracic surgery in China from August to November 2014 who had not received prior chemotherapy. Patients who had received previous radiotherapy or chemotherapy, or who had another concurrent cancer, were excluded from the study. Surgical tissue pieces of 1-2 cm3 were preserved in RNAlater solution and were kept at -80 degrees C until use. The method behind the library was multiplex PCR. The sample was run on an Illumina HiSeq 2500. TCRbeta libraries were constructed through three rounds of nested PCR with primers (Table S4) according to protocols modified from ARM-PCR. PCR products of 200-500 bp were gel-excised and purified with the QIAquick gel extraction kit before sequencing. Under the source paper's analysis protocol: Trimmomatic was used to clean the reads, FLASH merged the cleaned reads into complete CDR3 sequences, and MiTCR assigned the sequences to V(D)J germline segments. Clonal diversity was calculated as the inverse Simpson's index using VDJtools. In-frame sequences lacking a premature stop codon were counted as productive reads. TCRdb cleaned the public reads at Q25 with fastp, built clones with MiXCR and kept in-frame beta chains. Each CDR3 protein gets just one entry, which takes the most common genes and DNA from the rows behind it. V and J calls and clone size were set by TCRdb, not the authors. Within this sample are tens of thousands of distinct CDR3 sequences, with over 65% of them counted one time only. The ten largest clones take up around 40% of the sample.

Study-wide conclusions, independent of this receptor: Tumor tissue showed significantly greater TCR diversity (inverse Simpson) than normal lung tissue (about 400 vs 180, P = 0.0075, Mann-Whitney U test). A significantly larger cumulative share of the repertoire was made up by the top 100 clones in normal lung than in tumor tissue. TCR diversity was significantly higher in younger patients, and higher tumor TCR diversity was associated with shorter overall and disease-free survival. Peripheral blood was not sequenced, so blood TCRbeta repertoires in these lung cancer patients were not examined. Neither the sequencing platform nor unique molecular identifiers are mentioned in the methods. With only around 15 patients in the cohort, the authors noted that larger samples and more detailed clinical data are needed.

The sequenced sample consisted of distant non-tumor lung tissue. This sequence was found in a man in his sixties or seventies with non-small cell lung cancer.

CDR3 protein: CANSLGGAHYDYTF. The DNA is as follows: TGTGCCAACAGCTTGGGAGGGGCACACTATGACTACACCTTC. The sequence joins TRBV5-4 to TRBJ1-2; a weak D assignment points to TRBD1 (5 bases agree). The CDR3 has 14 amino acids, counting the end cysteine and phenylalanine. The DNA shown is the 42-base CDR3, in frame from base 1. As encoded in the germline V gene (reference sequence), CDR1 is SGHNT while CDR2 is YYREEE. The entire variable domain, with the stretches around the CDR3 drawn from the reference TRBV5-4 and TRBJ1-2 proteins, is ETGVTQSPTHLIKTRGQQVTLRCSSQSGHNTVSWYQQALGQGPQFIFQYYREEENGRGNFPPRFSGLQFPNYSSELNVNALELDDSALYLCANSLGGAHYDYTFGSGTRLTVV.